This is a list of T cell receptor beta chains from one sample in a study of a mutant IDH1 vaccine in newly diagnosed glioma. Their recognized antigens are unknown. Sequencing was performed with immunoSEQ multiplex PCR; in TCRdb, only in-frame clones are kept and a portion is missing. Found here are 30,000 to 40,000 clones, about four fifths of them singletons; the top ten hold roughly 3.2%. Sample: PBMCs, taken from a glioma patient whose treatment included an IDH1 peptide vaccine. These receptors were collected from a man aged 35 to 55 with glioma. Some clones in this sample may be carry-over from other donors' samples. Each CDR3 is given with its conserved first and last residue. A D gene is named only where the DNA matches it firmly.

D gene,CDR3 length,J gene,V gene,CDR3 protein,CDR3 DNA
NA,14,TRBJ2-7,TRBV7-2,CASSSGGSSYEQYF,TGTGCCAGCAGCTCCGGGGGATCCTCCTACGAGCAGTACTTC
NA,15,TRBJ1-1,TRBV15,CATSREAQGNTEAFF,TGTGCCACCAGCAGAGAGGCACAGGGGAACACTGAAGCTTTCTTT
NA,15,TRBJ2-3,TRBV5-4,CAIENPGAATDTQYF,TGTGCCATCGAGAACCCGGGAGCCGCCACAGATACGCAGTATTTT
TRBD1,16,TRBJ1-1,TRBV5-3,CARSRGTGTLNTEAFF,TGTGCCAGAAGCCGGGGGACAGGGACCTTAAACACGGAAGCTTTCTTT
TRBD2,16,TRBJ2-2,TRBV27,CASSWTSGGDTGELFF,TGTGCCAGCAGTTGGACTAGCGGGGGAGACACCGGGGAGCTGTTTTTT
TRBD1,15,TRBJ2-1,TRBV5-4,CASSLGQGENNEQFF,TGTGCCAGCAGCTTGGGACAGGGAGAGAACAATGAGCAGTTCTTC
NA,12,TRBJ1-2,TRBV28,CASATGYYGYTF,TGTGCCAGCGCCACAGGGTACTATGGCTACACCTTC
TRBD2,14,TRBJ2-3,TRBV2,CASRAGPSTDTQYF,TGTGCCAGCCGAGCGGGGCCTAGCACAGATACGCAGTATTTT
TRBD2,13,TRBJ2-5,TRBV7-2,CASSLVGGETQYF,TGTGCCAGCAGCTTAGTCGGGGGGGAGACCCAGTACTTC
NA,13,TRBJ1-5,TRBV28,CASRPYSNQPQHF,TGTGCCAGCAGGCCTTATAGCAATCAGCCCCAGCATTTT
NA,12,TRBJ1-1,TRBV4-3,CASRGPGLEAFF,TGCGCCAGCCGGGGGCCGGGACTTGAAGCTTTCTTT
TRBD2,15,TRBJ2-1,TRBV9,CASSVGWGGNNEQFF,TGTGCCAGCAGCGTAGGGTGGGGGGGAAACAATGAGCAGTTCTTC
NA,13,TRBJ2-7,TRBV27,CASQGNPAYEQYF,TGTGCCAGCCAGGGGAACCCAGCCTACGAGCAGTACTTC
NA,13,TRBJ2-3,TRBV19,CASSWGSTDTQYF,TGTGCCAGTAGCTGGGGTAGCACAGATACGCAGTATTTT